In this sample, the clone carrying this T cell receptor (beta chain) turned up once. The record originates from a study of PD-L1 blockade in urothelial cancer. In the study overall: Individuals in the cohort had been given 0 to 3 earlier chemotherapy regimens. Blood gave a median about 150,000 T cells.

Trimming took 7 bases from V and 2 from J, leaving 11 bases between them. Germline V CDR1 and CDR2: MDHEN, SYDVKM. CDR3 length: 13 residues. The protocol was immunoSEQ multiplex PCR, while the TCRdb copy is restricted to in-frame clones and leaves out a portion. This sample has 75,000 to 95,000 clones, with about 91% found just once. Time point indicated: peripheral blood 6 weeks after treatment start. This TCR was recovered from a woman older than 75 with urothelial cancer. Here the sequenced sample was PBMCs, taken around atezolizumab (anti-PD-L1) treatment. The genes are TRBV28 and TRBJ1-1, with D maybe TRBD1 (6 bases). CDR3 sequence: CASNSGDNTEAFF. For the CDR3, the DNA is TGTGCCAGCAATTCAGGGGACAACACTGAAGCTTTCTTT.